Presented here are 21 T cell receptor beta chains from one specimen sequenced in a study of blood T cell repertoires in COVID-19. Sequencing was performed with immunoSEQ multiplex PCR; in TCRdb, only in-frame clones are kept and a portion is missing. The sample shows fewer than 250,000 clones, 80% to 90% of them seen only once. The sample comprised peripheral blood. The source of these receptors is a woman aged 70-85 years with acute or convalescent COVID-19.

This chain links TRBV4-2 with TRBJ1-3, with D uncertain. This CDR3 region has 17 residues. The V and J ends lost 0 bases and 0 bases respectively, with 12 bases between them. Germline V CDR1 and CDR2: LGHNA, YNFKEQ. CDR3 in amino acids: CASSQEASTLSGNTIYF. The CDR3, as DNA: TGTGCCAGCAGCCAAGAGGCCAGTACCCTCTCTGGAAACACCATATATTTT.

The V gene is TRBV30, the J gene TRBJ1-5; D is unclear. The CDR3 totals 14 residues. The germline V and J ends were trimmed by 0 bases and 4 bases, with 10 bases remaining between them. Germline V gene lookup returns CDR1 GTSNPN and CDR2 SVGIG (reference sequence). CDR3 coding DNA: TGTGCCTGGAGTGTACTAGGTGGGAATCAGCCCCAGCATTTT. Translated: CAWSVLGGNQPQHF.

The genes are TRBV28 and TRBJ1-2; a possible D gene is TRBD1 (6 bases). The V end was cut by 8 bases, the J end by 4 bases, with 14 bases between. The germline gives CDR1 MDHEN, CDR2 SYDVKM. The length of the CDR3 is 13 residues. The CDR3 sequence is CASHTVRGYGYTF. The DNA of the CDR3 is TGTGCCAGCCACACCGTCAGGGGCTATGGCTACACCTTC.

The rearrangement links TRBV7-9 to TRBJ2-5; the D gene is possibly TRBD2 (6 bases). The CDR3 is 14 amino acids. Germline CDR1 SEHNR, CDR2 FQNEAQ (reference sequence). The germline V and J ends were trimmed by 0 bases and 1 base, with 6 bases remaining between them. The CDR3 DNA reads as TGTGCCAGCAGCTTAGCGGGGGGCCAAGAGACCCAGTACTTC. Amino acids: CASSLAGGQETQYF.

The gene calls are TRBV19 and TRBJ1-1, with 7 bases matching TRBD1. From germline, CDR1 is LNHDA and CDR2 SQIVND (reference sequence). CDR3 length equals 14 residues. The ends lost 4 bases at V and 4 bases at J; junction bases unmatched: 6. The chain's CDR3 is CASSTRDRTTEAFF. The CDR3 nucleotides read TGTGCCAGTAGTACCCGGGACAGAACCACTGAAGCTTTCTTT.

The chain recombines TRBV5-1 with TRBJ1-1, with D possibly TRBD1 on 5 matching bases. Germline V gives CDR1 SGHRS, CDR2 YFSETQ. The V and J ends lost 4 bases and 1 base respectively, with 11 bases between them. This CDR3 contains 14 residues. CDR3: CASSPSGGNTEAFF. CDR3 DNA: TGCGCCAGCAGCCCCAGCGGGGGGAACACTGAAGCTTTCTTT.

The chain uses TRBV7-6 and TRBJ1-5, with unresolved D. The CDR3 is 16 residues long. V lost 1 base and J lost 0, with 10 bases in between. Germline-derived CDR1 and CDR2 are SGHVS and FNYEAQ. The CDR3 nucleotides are TGTGCCAGCAGCTTAGTTCGGGAAAATAGCAATCAGCCCCAGCATTTT. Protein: CASSLVRENSNQPQHF.

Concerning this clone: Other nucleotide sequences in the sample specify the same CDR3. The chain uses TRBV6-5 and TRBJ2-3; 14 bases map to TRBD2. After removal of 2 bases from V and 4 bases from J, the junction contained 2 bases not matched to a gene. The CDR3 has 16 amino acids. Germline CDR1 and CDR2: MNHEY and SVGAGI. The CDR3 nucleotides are TGTGCCAGCAGTTACACGGGACTAGCGGGGGCAGATACGCAGTATTTT. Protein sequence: CASSYTGLAGADTQYF.

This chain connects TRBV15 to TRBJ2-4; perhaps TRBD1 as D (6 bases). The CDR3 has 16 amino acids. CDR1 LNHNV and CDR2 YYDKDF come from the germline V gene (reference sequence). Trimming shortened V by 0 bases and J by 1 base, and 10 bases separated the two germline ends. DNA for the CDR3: TGTGCCACCAGCAGAGATCCAGGGGTGGCCAAAAACATTCAGTACTTC. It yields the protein CATSRDPGVAKNIQYF.

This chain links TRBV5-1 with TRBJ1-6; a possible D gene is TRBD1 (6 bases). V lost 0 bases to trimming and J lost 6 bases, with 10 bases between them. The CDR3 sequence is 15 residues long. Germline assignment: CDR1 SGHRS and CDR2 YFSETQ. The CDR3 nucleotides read TGCGCCAGCAGCTTGGAGGGGGGGCTTAATTCACCCCTCCACTTT. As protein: CASSLEGGLNSPLHF. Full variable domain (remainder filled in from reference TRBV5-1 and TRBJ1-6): KAGVTQTPRYLIKTRGQQVTLSCSPISGHRSVSWYQQTPGQGLQFLFEYFSETQRNKGNFPGRFSGRQFSNSRSEMNVSTLELGDSALYLCASSLEGGLNSPLHFGNGTRLTVT.

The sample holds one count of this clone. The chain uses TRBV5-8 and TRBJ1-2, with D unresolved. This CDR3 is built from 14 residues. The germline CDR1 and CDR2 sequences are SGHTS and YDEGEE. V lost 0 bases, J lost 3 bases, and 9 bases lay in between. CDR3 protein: CASSLAAVDYGYTF. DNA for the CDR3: TGTGCCAGCAGCTTGGCTGCGGTCGACTATGGCTACACCTTC.

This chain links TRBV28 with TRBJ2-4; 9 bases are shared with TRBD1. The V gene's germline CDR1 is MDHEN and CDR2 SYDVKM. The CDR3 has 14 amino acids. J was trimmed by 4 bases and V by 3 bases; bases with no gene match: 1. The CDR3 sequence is CASSFGTGKNIQYF. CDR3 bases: TGTGCCAGCAGTTTCGGGACAGGGAAAAACATTCAGTACTTC.

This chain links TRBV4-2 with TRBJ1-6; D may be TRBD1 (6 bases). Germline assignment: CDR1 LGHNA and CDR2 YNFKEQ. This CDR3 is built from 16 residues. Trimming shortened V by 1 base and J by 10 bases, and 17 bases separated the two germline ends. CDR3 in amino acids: CASSQAPQGLSSPLHF. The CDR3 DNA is TGTGCCAGCAGCCAAGCTCCTCAGGGGCTTAGCTCACCCCTCCACTTT.

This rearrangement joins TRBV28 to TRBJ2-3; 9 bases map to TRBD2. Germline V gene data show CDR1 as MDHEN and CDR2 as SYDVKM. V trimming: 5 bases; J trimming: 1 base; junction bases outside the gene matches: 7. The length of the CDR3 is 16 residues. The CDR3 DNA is TGTGCCAGCAGTGCAAGCGGGGGGTTTGGCACAGATACGCAGTATTTT. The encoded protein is CASSASGGFGTDTQYF. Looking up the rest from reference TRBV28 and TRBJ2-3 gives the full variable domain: DVKVTQSSRYLVKRTGEKVFLECVQDMDHENMFWYRQDPGLGLRLIYFSYDVKMKEKGDIPEGYSVSREKKERFSLILESASTNQTSMYLCASSASGGFGTDTQYFGPGTRLTVL.

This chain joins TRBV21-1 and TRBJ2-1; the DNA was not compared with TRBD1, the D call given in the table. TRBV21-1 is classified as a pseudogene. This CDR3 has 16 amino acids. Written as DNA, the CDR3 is TGTGCCAGCAGCCCTAGGGGGGACAGGGGTGACAATGAGCAGTTCTTC. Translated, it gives CASSPRGDRGDNEQFF.

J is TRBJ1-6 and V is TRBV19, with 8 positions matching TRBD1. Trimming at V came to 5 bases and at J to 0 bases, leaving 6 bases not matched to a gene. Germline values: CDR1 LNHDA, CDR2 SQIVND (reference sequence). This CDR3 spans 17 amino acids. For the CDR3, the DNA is TGTGCCAGTAGTCCCAACAGGGGGAGCTCCTATAATTCACCCCTCCACTTT. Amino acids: CASSPNRGSSYNSPLHF.

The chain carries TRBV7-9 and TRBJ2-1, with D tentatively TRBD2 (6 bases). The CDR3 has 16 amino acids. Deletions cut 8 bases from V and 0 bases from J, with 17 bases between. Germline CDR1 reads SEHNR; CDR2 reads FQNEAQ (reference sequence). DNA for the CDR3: TGTGCCAGCGGTCAAGGGCGGGGAAGCTCCTACAATGAGCAGTTCTTC. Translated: CASGQGRGSSYNEQFF.

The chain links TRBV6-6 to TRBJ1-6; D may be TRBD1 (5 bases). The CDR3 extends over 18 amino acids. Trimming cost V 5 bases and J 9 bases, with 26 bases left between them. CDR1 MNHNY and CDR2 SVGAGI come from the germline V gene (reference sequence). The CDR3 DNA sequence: TGTGCCAGCAGTCTACCCAAGGGGCAGAATTTTATAATTTCACCCCTCCACTTT. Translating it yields CASSLPKGQNFIISPLHF.

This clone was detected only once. In DNA form, the CDR3 reads TGCGCCAGCAGCTTAATGGGCCCGCTAGATACGCAGTATTTT. This translates into CASSLMGPLDTQYF. The chain employs TRBV5-1 and TRBJ2-3; no definite D call. CDR1 and CDR2 from the germline V gene are SGHRS and YFSETQ. The V end lost 2 bases, the J end lost 5 bases, and 12 bases lay between the germline ends. The CDR3 loop spans 14 amino acids.

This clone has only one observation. The CDR3: CASSNQGVNEQFF. In DNA form, the CDR3 reads TGCGCCAGCAGCAATCAGGGGGTGAATGAGCAGTTCTTC. V gene TRBV5-1 combines with J gene TRBJ2-1, with 7 positions matching TRBD1. V gave up 4 bases and J gave up 7 bases; unmatched junction bases: 5. CDR1 is SGHRS, CDR2 YFSETQ, per germline. This CDR3 is built from 13 residues. The complete variable domain, with remaining parts taken from reference TRBV5-1 and TRBJ2-1, reads KAGVTQTPRYLIKTRGQQVTLSCSPISGHRSVSWYQQTPGQGLQFLFEYFSETQRNKGNFPGRFSGRQFSNSRSEMNVSTLELGDSALYLCASSNQGVNEQFFGPGTRLTVL.

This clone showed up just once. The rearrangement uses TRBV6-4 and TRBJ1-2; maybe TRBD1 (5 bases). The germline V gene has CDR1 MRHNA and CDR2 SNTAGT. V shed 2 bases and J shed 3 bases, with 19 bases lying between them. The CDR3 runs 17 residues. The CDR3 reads CASSDTWTRRVDYGYTF. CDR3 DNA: TGTGCCAGCAGTGACACCTGGACAAGACGAGTCGACTATGGCTACACCTTC.